This TCR beta chain is drawn from a study of T-cell reconstitution after alpha-beta-depleted transplantation in children. Using unique molecular identifiers, the investigators prepared the TCRbeta library. MiXCR, run by TCRdb on the PCR reads, gives a single entry per CDR3 protein. The sample holds around 960,000 distinct CDR3 sequences, about 29% seen once. V was clipped by 1 base and J by 4 bases, with 14 bases between them. The CDR3 consists of 15 residues. The germline gives CDR1 DFQATT, CDR2 SNEGSKA (reference sequence). This clonotype has more than one count but fewer than ten. This chain joins TRBV20-1 and TRBJ2-1, with D perhaps TRBD2 (5 bases). This sequence originates from a boy under two years old who had a stem cell transplant for SCID, so the T cells may come from the graft donor. This specimen consisted of PBMCs, mostly from graft donor cells, obtained 360 days after TCRalphabeta/CD19-depleted stem cell transplant. In DNA form, the CDR3 reads TGCAGTGCTAGAGTTGGAGGCGGGCCATACAATGAGCAGTTCTTC. The encoded protein is CSARVGGGPYNEQFF.